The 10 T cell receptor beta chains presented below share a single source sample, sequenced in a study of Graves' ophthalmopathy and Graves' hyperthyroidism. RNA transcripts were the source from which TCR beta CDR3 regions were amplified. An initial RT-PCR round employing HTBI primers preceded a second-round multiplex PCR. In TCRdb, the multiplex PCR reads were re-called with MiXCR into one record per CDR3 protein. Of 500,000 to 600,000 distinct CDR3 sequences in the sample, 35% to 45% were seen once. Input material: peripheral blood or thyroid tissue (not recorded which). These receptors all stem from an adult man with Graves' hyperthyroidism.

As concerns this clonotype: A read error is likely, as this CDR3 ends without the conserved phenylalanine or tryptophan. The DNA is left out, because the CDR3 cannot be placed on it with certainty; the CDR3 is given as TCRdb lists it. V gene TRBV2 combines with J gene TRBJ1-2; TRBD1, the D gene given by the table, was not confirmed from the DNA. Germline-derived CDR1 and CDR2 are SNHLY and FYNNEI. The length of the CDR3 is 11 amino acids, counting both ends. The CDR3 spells CASRQTGQQEL.

This CDR3 reads CASRTGSTGNTIYF. The DNA of the CDR3 is TGTGCCAGCAGGACAGGGAGTACGGGAAACACCATATATTTT. The V and J genes are TRBV28 and TRBJ1-3, with 7 bases that match TRBD1. In germline, CDR1 is MDHEN, CDR2 SYDVKM. The J segment lost 4 bases and the V segment lost 6 bases, leaving 6 bases of the junction unmatched. The CDR3 length is 14 residues. Combining the CDR3 with reference TRBV28 and TRBJ1-3 gives the whole variable domain DVKVTQSSRYLVKRTGEKVFLECVQDMDHENMFWYRQDPGLGLRLIYFSYDVKMKEKGDIPEGYSVSREKKERFSLILESASTNQTSMYLCASRTGSTGNTIYFGEGSWLTVV.

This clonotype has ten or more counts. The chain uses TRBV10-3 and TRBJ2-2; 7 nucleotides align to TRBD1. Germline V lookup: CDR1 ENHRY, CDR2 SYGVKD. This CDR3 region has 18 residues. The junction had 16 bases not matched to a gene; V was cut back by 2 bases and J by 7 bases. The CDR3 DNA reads TGTGCCATCAGTGAGCCGAAGCCTGGGACAGCTAATAACGGGGAGCTGTTTTTT. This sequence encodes CAISEPKPGTANNGELFF.

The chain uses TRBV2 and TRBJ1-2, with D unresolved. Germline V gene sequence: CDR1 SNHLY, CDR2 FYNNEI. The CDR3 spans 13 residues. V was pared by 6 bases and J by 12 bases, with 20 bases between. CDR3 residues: CASRDSGSSGNTF. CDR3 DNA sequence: TGTGCCAGCAGGGACTCGGGCTCCTCTGGAAACACCTTC.

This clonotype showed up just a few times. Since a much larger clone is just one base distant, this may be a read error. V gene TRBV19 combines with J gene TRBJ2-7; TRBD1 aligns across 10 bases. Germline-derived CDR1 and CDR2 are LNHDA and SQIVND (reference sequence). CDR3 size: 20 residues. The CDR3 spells CASSMVTVIGTGDKRYERYF. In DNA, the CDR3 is TGTGCCAGTAGTATGGTTACGGTGATCGGGACAGGGGACAAACGTTACGAGCGGTACTTC.

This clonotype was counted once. The CDR3 reads CAWSAWGTGSTTEAFF. The CDR3 coding sequence is TGTGCCTGGAGTGCCTGGGGGACAGGGTCGACCACTGAAGCTTTCTTT. The rearrangement joins TRBV30 to TRBJ1-1; 9 bases line up with TRBD1. The CDR3 is made up of 16 amino acids. The germline gives CDR1 GTSNPN, CDR2 SVGIG (reference sequence). Losses at the gene ends were 1 base for V and 4 bases for J; bases not matched to a gene: 10.

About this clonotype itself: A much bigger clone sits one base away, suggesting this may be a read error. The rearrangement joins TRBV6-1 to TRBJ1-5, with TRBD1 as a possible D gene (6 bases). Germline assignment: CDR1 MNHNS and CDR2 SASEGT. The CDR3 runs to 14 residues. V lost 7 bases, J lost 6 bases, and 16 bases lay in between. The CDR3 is CASTSGEGAQPQHF. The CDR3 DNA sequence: TGTGCCAGCACGTCAGGGGAGGGAGCTCAGCCCCAGCATTTT.

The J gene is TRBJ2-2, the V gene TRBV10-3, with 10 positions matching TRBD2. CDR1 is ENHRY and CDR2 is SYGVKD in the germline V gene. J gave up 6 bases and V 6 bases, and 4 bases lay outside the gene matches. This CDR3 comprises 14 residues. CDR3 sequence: CAIRSGTSAGELFF. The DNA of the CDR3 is TGTGCCATCAGATCCGGGACTAGCGCCGGGGAGCTGTTTTTT.

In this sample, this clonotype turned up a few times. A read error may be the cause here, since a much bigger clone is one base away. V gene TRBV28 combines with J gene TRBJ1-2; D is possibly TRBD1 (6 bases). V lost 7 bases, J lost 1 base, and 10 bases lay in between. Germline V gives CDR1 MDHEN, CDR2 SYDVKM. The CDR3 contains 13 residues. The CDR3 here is CASTTGINYGYTF. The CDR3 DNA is TGTGCCAGCACTACAGGGATTAACTATGGCTACACCTTC.

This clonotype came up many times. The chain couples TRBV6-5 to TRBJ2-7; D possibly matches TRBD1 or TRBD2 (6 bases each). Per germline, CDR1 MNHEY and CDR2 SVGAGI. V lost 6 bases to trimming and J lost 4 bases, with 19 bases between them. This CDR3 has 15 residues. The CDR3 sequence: CASRNRAGMSYEQYF. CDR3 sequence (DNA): TGTGCCAGCAGAAACAGGGCGGGGATGTCTTACGAGCAGTACTTC.